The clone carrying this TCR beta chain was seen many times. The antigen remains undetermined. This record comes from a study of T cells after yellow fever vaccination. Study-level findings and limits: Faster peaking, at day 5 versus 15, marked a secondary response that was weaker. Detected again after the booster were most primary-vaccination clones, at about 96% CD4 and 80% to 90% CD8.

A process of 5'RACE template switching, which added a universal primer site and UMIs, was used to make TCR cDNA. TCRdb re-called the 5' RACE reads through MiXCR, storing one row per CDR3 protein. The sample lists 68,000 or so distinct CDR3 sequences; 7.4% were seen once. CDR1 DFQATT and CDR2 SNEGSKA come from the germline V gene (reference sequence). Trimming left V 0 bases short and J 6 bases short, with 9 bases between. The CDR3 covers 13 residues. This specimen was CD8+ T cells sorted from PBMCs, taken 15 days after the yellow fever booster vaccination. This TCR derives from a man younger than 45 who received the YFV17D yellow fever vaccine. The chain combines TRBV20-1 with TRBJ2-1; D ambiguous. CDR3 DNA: TGCAGTGCTAGAGATGAAGCGTTCAATGAGCAGTTCTTC. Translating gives CSARDEAFNEQFF.